This T cell receptor (beta chain) originates from a study of cytomegalovirus exposure and HLA in healthy donors. Whole-study context: It was reported in a later analysis that the 95 to 150 validation repertoires used the same platform as the roughly 670 first-cohort repertoires.

Sequencing used immunoSEQ multiplex PCR; TCRdb keeps in-frame clones, though not all of them. The sample contains 300,000 to 400,000 clones, 70% to 90% of which appear only once. On this clone: Its cognate antigen is unknown.

The study's findings and limits: Researchers counted approximately 160 TCR beta chains as cytomegalovirus-associated. Most observed TCR sequences were rare, whereas some public TCRs were detected in many donors.

Donors were drawn from the approximately 120-subject validation cohort, separate from the roughly 670-subject first cohort. This receptor was identified in a woman between 18 and 29 years old in good health and CMV-seronegative. Source material: PBMCs.

Here the CDR3 reads CASTTTGGSYEQYF. For the CDR3, the DNA is TGTGCCAGCACCACGACGGGGGGGAGCTACGAGCAGTACTTC. The V gene is TRBV11-1, the J gene TRBJ2-7, with 8 bases matching TRBD2. The CDR3 runs 14 residues. The junction had 8 bases not matched to a gene; V was cut back by 7 bases and J by 3 bases. Germline CDR1 is SGHAT and CDR2 is FQDESV (reference sequence). The variable domain in full, with the rest retrieved from reference TRBV11-1 and TRBJ2-7, is EAEVAQSPRYKITEKSQAVAFWCDPISGHATLYWYRQILGQGPELLVQFQDESVVDDSQLPKDRFSAERLKGVDSTLKIQPAELGDSAMYLCASTTTGGSYEQYFGPGTRLTVT.